This record concerns one TCR beta chain sequence. Its antigen is still unknown. V lost 0 bases and J 7 bases, leaving 12 bases between the germline ends. The CDR3 totals 15 residues. Germline assignment: CDR1 KGHDR and CDR2 SFDVKD. The data are from a study of HIV-infected patients and healthy controls. On the study more broadly: CD4 counts in about 85% of the 16 patients increased modestly yet significantly but stayed below normal.

Reverse transcription used 500 to 550 ng RNA and constant-region primers for alpha and beta. Each of the alpha and beta chains got its own library through chain-specific third strand synthesis with indices. A 12-nucleotide barcode per molecule came from two concatenated random hexamers added pre-amplification. One entry per CDR3 protein results from TCRdb running MiXCR on the 5' RACE reads. There are several thousand distinct CDR3 sequences in the sample; around 9% occur only once, and around 20% lies in the top ten. Study outcomes and limitations: HIV-associated CDR3 frequencies dropped significantly during therapy; CMV-associated ones, mostly rising, changed nonsignificantly. Healthy control repertoires had roughly threefold more distinct CDR3s than untreated HIV+ repertoires, and higher Shannon diversity.

Antiretroviral therapy had run roughly three months, about 14 weeks, before follow-up blood collection. The repertoire came from unfractionated whole blood and reflected all unsorted peripheral T cells. The chain couples TRBV24-1 to TRBJ2-1; either TRBD1 or TRBD2 may fit D (5 bases each). This material consisted of blood, taken during antiretroviral therapy. The receptor was isolated from an adult with HIV infection. The DNA of the CDR3 is TGTGCCACCAGTGATTTGGGGACGGACGTAAATGAGCAGTTCTTC. This sequence encodes CATSDLGTDVNEQFF.